Detailed here is one T cell receptor beta chain. This record belongs to a study of blood T cell repertoires in COVID-19. Whole-study context: Material from acute and convalescent COVID-19 was sourced from the United States, Italy and Spain.

Original methodology: Amplification with reference gene primers provided the estimates of nucleated cell counts. Produced via immunoSEQ multiplex PCR; TCRdb's table is partial and in-frame only. V, J and clone size were drawn from that table, and D and trimming were deduced from the DNA. The profile covers approximately 200,000 clones, with about 90% appearing a single time and roughly 2.5% taken by the ten largest. V gave up 4 bases and J gave up 8 bases; unmatched junction bases: 6. Germline CDR1 SGHRS, CDR2 YFSETQ. The CDR3 consists of 15 residues. The specimen sequenced was peripheral blood. The rearrangement uses TRBV5-1 and TRBJ2-1; 13 nucleotides agree with TRBD2. This TCR derives from a woman aged 55-69 years with acute or convalescent COVID-19. The CDR3, as DNA: TGCGCCAGCAGCGGACTAGCGGGAGACGGGGATGAGCAGTTCTTC. Encoded protein: CASSGLAGDGDEQFF. The full variable domain, its missing parts supplied by reference TRBV5-1 and TRBJ2-1, is KAGVTQTPRYLIKTRGQQVTLSCSPISGHRSVSWYQQTPGQGLQFLFEYFSETQRNKGNFPGRFSGRQFSNSRSEMNVSTLELGDSALYLCASSGLAGDGDEQFFGPGTRLTVL.